The clone carrying this TCR beta chain occurred once. The sample belongs to a study of blood T cell repertoires in COVID-19. The overall study: Nucleic acid was either cDNA or gDNA, and it came from T cells, B-cell-depleted T cells, or PBMCs.

J lost 4 bases, V lost 4 bases, and 6 bases had no gene match. Germline loops: CDR1 SGHNT, CDR2 YYREEE (reference sequence). This CDR3 has 16 residues. Assay used: immunoSEQ multiplex PCR; TCRdb lists only in-frame clones, some missing. The data show 270,000 or so clones, 80% to 90% seen once. The TCR comes from a woman younger than 45 with acute COVID-19. The V and J genes are TRBV5-4 and TRBJ2-5; 14 bases align to TRBD2. Sample: PBMCs or T cells enriched from blood (not recorded which). In DNA, the CDR3 is TGTGCCAGCAGCCCCGGGACTAGCGGGAGCCTAGAGACCCAGTACTTC. Its protein product is CASSPGTSGSLETQYF.